The clone carrying this T cell receptor (beta chain) was counted many times. Its antigen is unknown. UMIs and sample barcodes were carried by the TCR alpha and TCR beta cDNA libraries that 5'RACE produced using constant-segment primers. Via MiXCR, TCRdb re-called the 5' RACE reads, giving one row per CDR3 protein. The repertoire holds around 300,000 distinct CDR3 sequences, roughly 13% seen once, with about 20% in the top ten. This record belongs to a study of T-cell memory formation after mild COVID-19. General observations from the study: For second-wave clones that peaked at day 37, SARS-CoV-2 specificity went unverified. Pre-infection memory harbored some responding clones, suggesting cross-reactive memory joined.

CDR1 is SGHRS, CDR2 YFSETQ, per germline. Trimming took 4 bases from V and 0 from J; bases not matched to a gene: 12. CDR3 length equals 18 residues. Material for sequencing was PBMCs or a T cell subset sorted from them (not recorded which). The sequence derives from a man between 18 and 29 years old who had mild COVID-19 (a few samples of this study predate the infection). Cell type and time point are not known. This chain joins TRBV5-1 and TRBJ1-1, with 10 positions matching TRBD1. Here the CDR3 DNA reads TGCGCCAGCAGCAGAAACCCGGGACAGGGGCCGCTGAACACTGAAGCTTTCTTT. Amino acid sequence: CASSRNPGQGPLNTEAFF.